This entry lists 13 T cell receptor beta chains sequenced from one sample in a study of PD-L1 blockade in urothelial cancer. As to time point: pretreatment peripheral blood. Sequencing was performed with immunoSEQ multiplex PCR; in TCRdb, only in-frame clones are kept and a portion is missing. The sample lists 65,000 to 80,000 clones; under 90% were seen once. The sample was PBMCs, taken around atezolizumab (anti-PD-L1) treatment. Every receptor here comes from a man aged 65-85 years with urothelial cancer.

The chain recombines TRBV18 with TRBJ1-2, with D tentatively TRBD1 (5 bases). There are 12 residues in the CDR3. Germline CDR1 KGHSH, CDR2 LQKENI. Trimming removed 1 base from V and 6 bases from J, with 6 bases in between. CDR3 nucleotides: TGTGCCAGCTCACCACGGGGGGATGGCTACACCTTC. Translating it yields CASSPRGDGYTF. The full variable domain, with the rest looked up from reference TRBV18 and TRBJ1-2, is NAGVMQNPRHLVRRRGQEARLRCSPMKGHSHVYWYRQLPEEGLKFMVYLQKENIIDESGMPKERFSAEFPKEGPSILRIQQVVRGDSAAYFCASSPRGDGYTFGSGTRLTVV.

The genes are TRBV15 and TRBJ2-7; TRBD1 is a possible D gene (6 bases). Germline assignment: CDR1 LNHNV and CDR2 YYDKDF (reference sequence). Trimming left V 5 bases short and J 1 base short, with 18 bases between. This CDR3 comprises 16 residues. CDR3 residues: CATSAVDRSDSYEQYF. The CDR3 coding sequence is TGTGCCACCAGCGCCGTAGACAGGTCGGATTCCTACGAGCAGTACTTC.

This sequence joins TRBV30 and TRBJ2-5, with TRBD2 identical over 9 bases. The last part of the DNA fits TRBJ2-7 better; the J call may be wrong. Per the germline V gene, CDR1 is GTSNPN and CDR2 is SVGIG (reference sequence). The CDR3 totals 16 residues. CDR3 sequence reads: CAWSVLRLAGNYEQYF. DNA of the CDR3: TGTGCCTGGAGTGTACTCCGCCTAGCGGGGAACTACGAGCAGTACTTC.

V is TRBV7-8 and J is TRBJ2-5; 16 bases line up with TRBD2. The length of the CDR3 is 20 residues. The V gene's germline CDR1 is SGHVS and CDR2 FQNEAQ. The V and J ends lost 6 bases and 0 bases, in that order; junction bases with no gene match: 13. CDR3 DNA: TGTGCCAGCAGTCCAGGGGGACTAGCGGGAGGGACAAGGTACCAAGAGACCCAGTACTTC. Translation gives CASSPGGLAGGTRYQETQYF.

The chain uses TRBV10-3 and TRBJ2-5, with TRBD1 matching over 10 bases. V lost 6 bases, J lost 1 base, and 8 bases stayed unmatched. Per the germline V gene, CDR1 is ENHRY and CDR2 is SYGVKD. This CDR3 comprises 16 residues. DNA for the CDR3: TGTGCCATCAGGGGACCGGGACAGGGGCCCCAAGAGACCCAGTACTTC. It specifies CAIRGPGQGPQETQYF.

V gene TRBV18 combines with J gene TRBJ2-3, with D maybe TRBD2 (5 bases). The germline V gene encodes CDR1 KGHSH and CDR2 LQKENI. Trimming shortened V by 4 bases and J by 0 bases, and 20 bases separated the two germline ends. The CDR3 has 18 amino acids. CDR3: CASSLMMNPSSSTDTQYF. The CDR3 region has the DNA TGTGCCAGCTCACTGATGATGAACCCTAGCTCTAGCACAGATACGCAGTATTTT.

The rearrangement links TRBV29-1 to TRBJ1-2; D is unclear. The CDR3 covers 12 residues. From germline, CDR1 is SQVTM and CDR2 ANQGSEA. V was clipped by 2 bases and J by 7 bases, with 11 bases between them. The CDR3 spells CSVEQVPGGYTF. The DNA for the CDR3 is TGCAGCGTTGAACAGGTGCCCGGTGGCTACACCTTC.

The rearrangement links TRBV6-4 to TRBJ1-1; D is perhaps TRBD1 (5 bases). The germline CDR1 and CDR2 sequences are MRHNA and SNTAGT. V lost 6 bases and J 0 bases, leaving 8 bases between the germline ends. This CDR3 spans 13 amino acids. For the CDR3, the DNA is TGTGCCAGCAGAAGACAGTTGAACACTGAAGCTTTCTTT. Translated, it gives CASRRQLNTEAFF.

The CDR3 loop is CASSISYDRGIYEQYF. The CDR3 DNA follows: TGTGCCAGCAGCATCTCCTACGACAGGGGCATCTACGAGCAGTACTTC. The chain couples TRBV5-6 to TRBJ2-7; 8 nucleotides line up with TRBD1. The CDR3 has 16 amino acids. Looked up from germline, CDR1 is SGHDT and CDR2 is YYEEEE. Trimming cost V 4 bases and J 3 bases; bases outside gene matches: 12.

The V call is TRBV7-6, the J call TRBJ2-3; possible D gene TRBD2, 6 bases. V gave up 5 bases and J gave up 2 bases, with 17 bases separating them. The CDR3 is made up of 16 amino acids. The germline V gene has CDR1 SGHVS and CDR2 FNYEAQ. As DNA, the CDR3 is TGTGCCAGCAGCCCTAATGGGGCGGGAACCACAGATACGCAGTATTTT. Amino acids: CASSPNGAGTTDTQYF.

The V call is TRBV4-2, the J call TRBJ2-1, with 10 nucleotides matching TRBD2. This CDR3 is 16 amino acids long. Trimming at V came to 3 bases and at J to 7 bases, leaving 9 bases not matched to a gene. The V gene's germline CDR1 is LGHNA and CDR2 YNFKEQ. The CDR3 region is CASSHPSGRAGNEQFF. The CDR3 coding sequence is TGTGCCAGCAGCCACCCCAGCGGGAGGGCCGGGAATGAGCAGTTCTTC.

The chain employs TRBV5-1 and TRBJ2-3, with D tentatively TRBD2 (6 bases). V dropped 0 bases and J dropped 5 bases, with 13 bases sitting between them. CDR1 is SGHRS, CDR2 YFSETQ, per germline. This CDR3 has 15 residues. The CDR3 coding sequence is TGCGCCAGCAGCTTGGGTGGGGGAGGAGGAGATACGCAGTATTTT. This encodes CASSLGGGGGDTQYF.

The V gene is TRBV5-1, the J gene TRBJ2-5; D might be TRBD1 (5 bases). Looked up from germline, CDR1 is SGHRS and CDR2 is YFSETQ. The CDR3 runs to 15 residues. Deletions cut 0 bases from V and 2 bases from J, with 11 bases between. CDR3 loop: CASSLDTGPQETQYF. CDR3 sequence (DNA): TGCGCCAGCAGCTTGGACACAGGCCCACAAGAGACCCAGTACTTC.